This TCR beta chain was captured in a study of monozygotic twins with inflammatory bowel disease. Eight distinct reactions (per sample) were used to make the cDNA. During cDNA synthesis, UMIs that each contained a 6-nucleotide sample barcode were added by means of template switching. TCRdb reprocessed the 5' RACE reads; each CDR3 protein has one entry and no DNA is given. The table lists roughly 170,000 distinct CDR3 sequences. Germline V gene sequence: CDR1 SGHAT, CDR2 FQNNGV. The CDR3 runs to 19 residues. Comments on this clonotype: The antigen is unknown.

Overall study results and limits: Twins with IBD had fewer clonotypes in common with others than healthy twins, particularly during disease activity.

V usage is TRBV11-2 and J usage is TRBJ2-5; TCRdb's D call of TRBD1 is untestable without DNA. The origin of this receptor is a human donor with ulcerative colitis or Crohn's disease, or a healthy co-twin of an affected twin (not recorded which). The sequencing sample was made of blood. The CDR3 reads CASSLDRGPNRDSKETQYF.